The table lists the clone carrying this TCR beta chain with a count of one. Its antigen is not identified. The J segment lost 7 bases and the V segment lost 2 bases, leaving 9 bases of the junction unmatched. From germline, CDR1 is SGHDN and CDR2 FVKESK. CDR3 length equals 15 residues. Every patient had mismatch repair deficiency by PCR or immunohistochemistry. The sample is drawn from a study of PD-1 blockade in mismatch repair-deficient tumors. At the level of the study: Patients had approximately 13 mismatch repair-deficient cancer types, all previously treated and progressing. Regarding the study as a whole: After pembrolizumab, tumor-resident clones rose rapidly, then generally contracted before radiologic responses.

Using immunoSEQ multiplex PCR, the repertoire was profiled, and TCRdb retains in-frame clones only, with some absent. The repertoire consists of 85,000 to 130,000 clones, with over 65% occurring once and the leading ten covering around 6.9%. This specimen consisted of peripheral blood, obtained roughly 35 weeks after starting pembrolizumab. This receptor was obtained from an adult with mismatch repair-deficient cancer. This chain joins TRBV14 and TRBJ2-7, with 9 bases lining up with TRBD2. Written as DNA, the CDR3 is TGTGCCAGCAGCCAACCGGGACTAGCTCCTTGGGAGCAGTACTTC. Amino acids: CASSQPGLAPWEQYF.